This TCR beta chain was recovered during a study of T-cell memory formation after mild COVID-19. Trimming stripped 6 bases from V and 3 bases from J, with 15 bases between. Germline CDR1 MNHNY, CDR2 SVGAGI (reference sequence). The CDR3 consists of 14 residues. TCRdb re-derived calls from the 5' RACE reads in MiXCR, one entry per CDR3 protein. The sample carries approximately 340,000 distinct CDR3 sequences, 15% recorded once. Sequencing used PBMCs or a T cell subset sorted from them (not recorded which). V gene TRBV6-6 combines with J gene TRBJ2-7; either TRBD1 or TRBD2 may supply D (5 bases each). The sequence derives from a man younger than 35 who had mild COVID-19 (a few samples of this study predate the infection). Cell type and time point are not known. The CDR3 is CASSPRDPHYEQYV. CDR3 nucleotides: TGTGCCAGCAGCCCCCGGGACCCACACTACGAGCAGTACGTC.